This T cell receptor (beta chain) was sequenced in a study of T cells in Graves' hyperthyroidism and ophthalmopathy. From RNA transcripts, TCR beta CDR3 regions were amplified. When the TCR CDR3 underwent first-round RT-PCR, the HTBI primer set was used. A single record per CDR3 protein comes from TCRdb applying MiXCR to the multiplex PCR reads. The repertoire consists of 750,000 to 900,000 distinct CDR3 sequences, with about two fifths occurring once and the leading ten covering 7% to 10%. Graves' hyperthyroidism without ophthalmopathy progression within 18 months was termed stable. Orbital computed tomography, thyroid ultrasound, serum thyroxine and TRAb, and clinical symptoms together informed the diagnoses. This sequence originates from a young man with Graves' hyperthyroidism. Source material: blood.

The CDR3 nucleotides read TGTGCCAGCAGCTTACCCGACGGGGCCTACGAGCAGTACTTC. Translated: CASSLPDGAYEQYF. J is TRBJ2-7 and V is TRBV11-2, with D possibly matching TRBD2 (5 bases). The CDR3 is 14 residues long. Germline CDR1 is SGHAT and CDR2 is FQNNGV. The V end lost 2 bases, the J end lost 2 bases, and 10 bases lay between the germline ends.